This TCR beta chain emerged from a study of CD8 T cells in Susac syndrome. Study results and caveats: Acknowledgment was made by the study that its TCR sequencing and HLA analysis involved a relatively small number of individuals.

J was trimmed by 4 bases and V by 5 bases; bases with no gene match: 9. The CDR3 consists of 16 residues. CDR1 and CDR2 from the germline V gene are ENHRY and SYGVKD. RNA was extracted with the RNeasy kit, and a quantity of roughly 0.45 to 1 ug was reverse transcribed using random hexamers. TCRdb ran MiXCR on the immunoSEQ multiplex PCR reads and lists one entry per CDR3 protein. The repertoire has around 56,000 distinct CDR3 sequences, roughly 92% of them found once; the top ten carry roughly 0.2%. Regarding this clonotype: What it binds is unknown.

High-throughput TCR beta sequencing covered peripheral CD8+ and CD4+ T cells. V usage is TRBV10-3 and J usage is TRBJ1-2, with TRBD1 matching over 11 bases. The TCR was taken from a human donor in good health. The sample taken for sequencing was CD8+ T cells from PBMCs. CDR3 coding DNA: TGTGCCATCAGTAACTCCGGGACAGGGGGATTCTATGGCTACACCTTC. Protein sequence: CAISNSGTGGFYGYTF.